This T cell receptor (beta chain) was sequenced in a study of shared clonotypes between healthy human individuals. Sequenced by immunoSEQ multiplex PCR; TCRdb stores in-frame clones only, minus some. The data show 850,000 to 1,100,000 clones, with roughly 80% seen just once and roughly 0.9% held by the top ten. The CDR3 is 16 residues long. Germline V lookup: CDR1 SGHDT, CDR2 YYEEEE. With 7 bases clipped from V and 5 bases from J, the junction kept 17 bases outside the gene matches. The rearrangement joins TRBV5-6 to TRBJ2-5, with 7 bases aligning to TRBD2. The sequence derives from a man aged 18 to 29 in good health. Some clones in this sample may be carry-over from other donors' samples. The specimen was memory CD4+ T cells from PBMCs. Subset defined: CD45RA-negative fraction. The CDR3: CASQTDPGRTGETQYF. CDR3 coding DNA: TGTGCCAGCCAAACGGACCCCGGGAGGACGGGCGAGACCCAGTACTTC.